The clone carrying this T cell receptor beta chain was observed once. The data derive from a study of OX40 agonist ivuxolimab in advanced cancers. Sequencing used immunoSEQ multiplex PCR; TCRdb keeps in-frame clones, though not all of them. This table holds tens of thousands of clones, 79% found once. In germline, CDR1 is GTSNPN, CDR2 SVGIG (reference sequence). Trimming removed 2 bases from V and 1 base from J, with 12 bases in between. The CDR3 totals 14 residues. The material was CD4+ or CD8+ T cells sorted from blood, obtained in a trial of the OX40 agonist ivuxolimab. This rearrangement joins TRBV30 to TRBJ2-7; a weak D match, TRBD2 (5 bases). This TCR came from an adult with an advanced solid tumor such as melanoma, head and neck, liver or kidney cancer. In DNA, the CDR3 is TGTGCCTGGAGTACCGGGATAGGTTCCTACGAGCAGTACTTC. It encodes CAWSTGIGSYEQYF.